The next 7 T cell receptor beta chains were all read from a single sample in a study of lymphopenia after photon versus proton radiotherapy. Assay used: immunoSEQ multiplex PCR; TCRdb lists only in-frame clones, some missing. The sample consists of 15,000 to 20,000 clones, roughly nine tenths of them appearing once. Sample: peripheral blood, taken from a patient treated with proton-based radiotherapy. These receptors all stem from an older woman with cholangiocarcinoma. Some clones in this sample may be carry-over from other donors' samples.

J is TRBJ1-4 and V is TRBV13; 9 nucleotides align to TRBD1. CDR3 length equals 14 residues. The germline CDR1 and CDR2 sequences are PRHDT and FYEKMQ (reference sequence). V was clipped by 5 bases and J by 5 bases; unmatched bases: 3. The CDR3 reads CASSLTGGNEKLFF. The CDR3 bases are TGTGCCAGCAGCCTGACAGGGGGGAATGAAAAACTGTTTTTT.

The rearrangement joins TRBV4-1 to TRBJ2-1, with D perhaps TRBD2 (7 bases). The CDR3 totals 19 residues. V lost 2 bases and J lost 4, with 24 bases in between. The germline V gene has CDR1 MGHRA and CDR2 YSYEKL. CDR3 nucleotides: TGCGCCAGCAGCCAAATCGCGACGGTGGCGGGGGCTTTTTACAATGAGCAGTTCTTC. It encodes CASSQIATVAGAFYNEQFF.

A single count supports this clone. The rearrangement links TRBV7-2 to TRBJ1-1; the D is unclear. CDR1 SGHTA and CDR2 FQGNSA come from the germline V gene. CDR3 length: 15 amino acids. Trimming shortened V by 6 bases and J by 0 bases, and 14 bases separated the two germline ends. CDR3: CASSPRTWLNTEAFF. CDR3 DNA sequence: TGTGCCAGCAGTCCGAGGACCTGGTTGAACACTGAAGCTTTCTTT. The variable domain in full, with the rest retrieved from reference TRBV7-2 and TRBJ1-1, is GAGVSQSPSNKVTEKGKDVELRCDPISGHTALYWYRQSLGQGLEFLIYFQGNSAPDKSGLPSDRFSAERTGGSVSTLTIQRTQQEDSAVYLCASSPRTWLNTEAFFGQGTRLTVV.

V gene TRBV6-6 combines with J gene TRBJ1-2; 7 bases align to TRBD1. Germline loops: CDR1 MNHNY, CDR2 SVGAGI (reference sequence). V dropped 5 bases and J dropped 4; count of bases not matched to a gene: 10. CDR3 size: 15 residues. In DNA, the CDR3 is TGTGCCAGCAGTCAGCCGGGACAGTCCCGCTATGGCTACACCTTC. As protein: CASSQPGQSRYGYTF.

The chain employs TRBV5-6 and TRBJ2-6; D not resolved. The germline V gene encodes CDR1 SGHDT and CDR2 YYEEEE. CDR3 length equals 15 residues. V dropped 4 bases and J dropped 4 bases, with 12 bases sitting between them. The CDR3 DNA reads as TGTGCCAGCAGCCGCCGCCTGGGGGGGGCCAACGTCCTGACTTTC. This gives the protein CASSRRLGGANVLTF.

Here the CDR3 reads CASSRGGEYNEQFF. DNA for the CDR3: TGTGCCAGCAGCCGGGGGGGTGAATACAATGAGCAGTTCTTC. This chain uses TRBV9 with TRBJ2-1; 8 bases are a match to TRBD2. This CDR3 contains 14 residues. Trimming at V came to 4 bases and at J to 4 bases, leaving 4 bases not matched to a gene. Per the germline V gene, CDR1 is SGDLS and CDR2 is YYNGEE.

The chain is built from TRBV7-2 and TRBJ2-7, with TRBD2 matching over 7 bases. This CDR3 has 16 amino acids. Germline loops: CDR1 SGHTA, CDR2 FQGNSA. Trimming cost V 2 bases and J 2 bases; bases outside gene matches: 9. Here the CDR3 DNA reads TGTGCCAGCAGCTTAAATAGCGGGCTTGGTCCCTACGAGCAGTACTTC. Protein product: CASSLNSGLGPYEQYF.